The rows below give T cell receptor beta chains drawn from one sample of a study of cytomegalovirus exposure and HLA in healthy donors. Clones were sequenced by immunoSEQ multiplex PCR, and TCRdb holds only the in-frame ones, with some missing. The data hold about 90,000 clones, with around 77% observed a single time. Specimen: PBMCs. These receptor sequences come from a woman aged 60-75 years in good health and CMV-seropositive. Both conserved end residues are part of each CDR3. D genes are given only for firm matches. For some rows the clone size is stated as once, few or many, or as a class when expanded; others skip it.

d_call,clone_size,j_call,v_call,cdr3_aa,cdr3_nt
-,-,TRBJ1-1,TRBV9,CASSVAFQGGDTEAFF,TGTGCCAGCAGCGTAGCTTTTCAGGGAGGAGACACTGAAGCTTTCTTT
-,-,TRBJ1-4,TRBV2,CASEPRGINEKLFF,TGTGCCAGCGAACCCAGGGGAATAAATGAAAAACTGTTTTTT
-,-,TRBJ2-7,TRBV28,CASRIRDNTGYEQYF,TGTGCCAGCAGGATTAGGGACAATACAGGATACGAGCAGTACTTC
TRBD1,-,TRBJ1-3,TRBV27,CASKHTGAGNTIYF,TGTGCCAGCAAACATACAGGGGCTGGAAACACCATATATTTT
-,-,TRBJ1-2,TRBV28,CASSFPRPNYGYTF,TGTGCCAGCAGTTTCCCGCGGCCCAACTATGGCTACACCTTC
-,-,TRBJ2-5,TRBV5-5,CASSSPQGFETQYF,TGTGCCAGCAGCTCGCCACAGGGTTTTGAGACCCAGTACTTC
-,few,TRBJ1-3,TRBV27,CASREAGGNTIYF,TGTGCCAGCAGGGAAGCGGGCGGAAACACCATATATTTT
-,-,TRBJ1-5,TRBV25-1,CASSEFGGPNQPQHF,TGTGCCAGCAGTGAATTCGGGGGACCCAATCAGCCCCAGCATTTT
TRBD2,-,TRBJ2-1,TRBV4-2,CASSQGLAGVDEQFF,TGTGCCAGCAGCCAAGGACTAGCGGGAGTGGATGAGCAGTTCTTC
TRBD2,-,TRBJ2-5,TRBV29-1,CSVEDQTSGLETQYF,TGCAGCGTTGAAGACCAGACTAGCGGTCTAGAGACCCAGTACTTC
-,-,TRBJ1-2,TRBV18,CASSPSKGIYGYTF,TGTGCCAGCTCACCTAGTAAGGGGATCTATGGCTACACCTTC
-,-,TRBJ2-1,TRBV2,CASSVRRDLYNEQFF,TGTGCCAGCAGTGTTCGGCGGGACCTATACAATGAGCAGTTCTTC
-,many,TRBJ1-2,TRBV6-5,CASSYSRGYGYTF,TGTGCCAGCAGTTACTCGAGGGGGTATGGCTACACCTTC
-,-,TRBJ2-7,TRBV7-7,CASSLWRGRRYEQYF,TGTGCTAGCAGCTTATGGAGGGGGCGACGCTACGAGCAGTACTTC